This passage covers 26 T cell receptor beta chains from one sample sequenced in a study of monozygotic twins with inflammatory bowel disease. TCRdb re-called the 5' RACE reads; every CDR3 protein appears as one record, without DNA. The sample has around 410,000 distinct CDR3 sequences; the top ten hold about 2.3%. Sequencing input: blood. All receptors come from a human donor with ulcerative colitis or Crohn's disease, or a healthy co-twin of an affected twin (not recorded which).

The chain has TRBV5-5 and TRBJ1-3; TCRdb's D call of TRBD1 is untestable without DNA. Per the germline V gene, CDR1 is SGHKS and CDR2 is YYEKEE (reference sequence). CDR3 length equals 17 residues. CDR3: CASSFYVGRLSGNTIYF.

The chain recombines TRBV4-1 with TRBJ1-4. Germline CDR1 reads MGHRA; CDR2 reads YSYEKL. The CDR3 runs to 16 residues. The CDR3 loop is CASSEKGDLSAEKLFF.

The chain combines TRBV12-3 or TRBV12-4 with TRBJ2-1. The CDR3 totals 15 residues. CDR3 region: CASRLAGPTYNEQFF.

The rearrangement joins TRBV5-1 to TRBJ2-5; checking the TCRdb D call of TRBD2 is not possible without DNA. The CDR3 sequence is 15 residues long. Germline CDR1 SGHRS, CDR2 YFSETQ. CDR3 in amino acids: CASSPRRALQETQYF. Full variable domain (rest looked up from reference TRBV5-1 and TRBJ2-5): KAGVTQTPRYLIKTRGQQVTLSCSPISGHRSVSWYQQTPGQGLQFLFEYFSETQRNKGNFPGRFSGRQFSNSRSEMNVSTLELGDSALYLCASSPRRALQETQYFGPGTRLLVL.

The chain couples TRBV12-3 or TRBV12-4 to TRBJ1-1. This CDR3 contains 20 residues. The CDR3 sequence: CASSLWEVRGIAGRNTEAFF.

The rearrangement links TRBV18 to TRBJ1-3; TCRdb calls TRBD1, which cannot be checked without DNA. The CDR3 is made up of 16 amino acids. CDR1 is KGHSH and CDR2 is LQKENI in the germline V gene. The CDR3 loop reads CASSQPGQGNGNTIYF.

CDR3 residues: CASSLVVQPTQYF. This rearrangement joins TRBV7-9 to TRBJ2-3. CDR1 is SEHNR and CDR2 is FQNEAQ in the germline V gene (reference sequence). The CDR3 loop spans 13 amino acids.

The CDR3 protein is CASRGDIRLASQETQYF. The V call is TRBV28, the J call TRBJ2-5; TCRdb selects TRBD1, and the lack of DNA leaves this call unchecked. The CDR3 loop spans 17 amino acids. Germline lookup yields CDR1 MDHEN and CDR2 SYDVKM.

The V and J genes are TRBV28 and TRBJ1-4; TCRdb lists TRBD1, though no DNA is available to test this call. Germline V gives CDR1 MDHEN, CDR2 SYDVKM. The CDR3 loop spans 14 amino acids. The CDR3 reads CASSSGQNNEKLFF. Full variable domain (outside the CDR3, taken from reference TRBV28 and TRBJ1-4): DVKVTQSSRYLVKRTGEKVFLECVQDMDHENMFWYRQDPGLGLRLIYFSYDVKMKEKGDIPEGYSVSREKKERFSLILESASTNQTSMYLCASSSGQNNEKLFFGSGTQLSVL.

The CDR3 reads CASSIGLAGDRNEQFF. The chain uses TRBV5-4 and TRBJ2-1; the TCRdb call, TRBD2, lacks DNA for checking. Germline CDR1 reads SGHNT; CDR2 reads YYREEE (reference sequence). The CDR3 covers 16 residues.

CDR3 sequence: CASSNIYRGSVWIETQYF. The V and J genes are TRBV11-2 and TRBJ2-5; TCRdb returns TRBD1, unconfirmable since there is no DNA. The CDR3 totals 18 residues. From germline, CDR1 is SGHAT and CDR2 FQNNGV. The variable domain in full, completed from reference TRBV11-2 and TRBJ2-5, reads EAGVAQSPRYKIIEKRQSVAFWCNPISGHATLYWYQQILGQGPKLLIQFQNNGVVDDSQLPKDRFSAERLKGVDSTLKIQPAKLEDSAVYLCASSNIYRGSVWIETQYFGPGTRLLVL.

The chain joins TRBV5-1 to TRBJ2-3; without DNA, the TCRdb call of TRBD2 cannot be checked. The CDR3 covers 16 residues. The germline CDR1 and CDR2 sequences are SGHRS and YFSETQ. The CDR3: CASSLGTSGRYDTQYF.

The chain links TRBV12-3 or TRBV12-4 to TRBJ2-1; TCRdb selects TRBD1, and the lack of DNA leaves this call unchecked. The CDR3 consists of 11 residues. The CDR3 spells CASAPGNEQFF.

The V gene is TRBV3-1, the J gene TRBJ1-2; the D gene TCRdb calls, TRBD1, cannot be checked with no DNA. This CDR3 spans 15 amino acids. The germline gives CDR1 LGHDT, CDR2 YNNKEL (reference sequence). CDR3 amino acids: CASSHGDRVNYGYTF.

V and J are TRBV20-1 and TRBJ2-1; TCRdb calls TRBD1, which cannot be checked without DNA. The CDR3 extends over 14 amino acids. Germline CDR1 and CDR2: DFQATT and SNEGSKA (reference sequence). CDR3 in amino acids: CSARMTGGLDEQFF.

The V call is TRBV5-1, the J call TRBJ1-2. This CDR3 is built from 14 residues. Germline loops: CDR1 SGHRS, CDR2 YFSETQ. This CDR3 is CASSLFAGGGGYTF.

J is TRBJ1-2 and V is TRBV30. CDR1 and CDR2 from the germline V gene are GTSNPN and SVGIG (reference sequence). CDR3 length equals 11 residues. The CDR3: CAWQVFHGYTF.

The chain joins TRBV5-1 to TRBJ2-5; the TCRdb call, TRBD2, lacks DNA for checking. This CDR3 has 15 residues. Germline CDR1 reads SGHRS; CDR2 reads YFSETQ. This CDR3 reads CASTGLAGSQETQYF.

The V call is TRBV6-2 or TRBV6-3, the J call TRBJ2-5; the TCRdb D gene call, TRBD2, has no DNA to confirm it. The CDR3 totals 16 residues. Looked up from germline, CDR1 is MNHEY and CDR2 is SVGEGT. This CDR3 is CASRSLLAGVGETQYF.

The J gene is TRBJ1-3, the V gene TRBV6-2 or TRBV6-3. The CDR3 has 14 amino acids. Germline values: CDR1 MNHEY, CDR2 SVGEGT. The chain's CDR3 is CGSSWTTSGNTIYF.

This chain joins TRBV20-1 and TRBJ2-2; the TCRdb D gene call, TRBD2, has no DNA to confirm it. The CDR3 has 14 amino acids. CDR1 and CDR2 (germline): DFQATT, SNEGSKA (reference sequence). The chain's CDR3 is CSAESGRGAGELFF.

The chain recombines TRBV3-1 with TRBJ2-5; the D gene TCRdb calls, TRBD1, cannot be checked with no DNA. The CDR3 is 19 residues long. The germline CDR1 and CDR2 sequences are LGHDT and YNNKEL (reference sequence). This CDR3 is CASSRSSSGTGGVGETQYF.

CDR3 sequence: CASRLVSDEQFF. The genes are TRBV2 and TRBJ2-1; there is no DNA to check the TCRdb D call of TRBD2. The CDR3 is 12 residues long. Germline values: CDR1 SNHLY, CDR2 FYNNEI.

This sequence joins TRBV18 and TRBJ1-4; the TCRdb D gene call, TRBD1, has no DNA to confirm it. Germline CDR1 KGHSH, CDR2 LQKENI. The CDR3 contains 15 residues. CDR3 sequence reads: CASSPQGRWNEKLFF. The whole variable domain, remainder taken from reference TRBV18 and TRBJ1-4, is NAGVMQNPRHLVRRRGQEARLRCSPMKGHSHVYWYRQLPEEGLKFMVYLQKENIIDESGMPKERFSAEFPKEGPSILRIQQVVRGDSAAYFCASSPQGRWNEKLFFGSGTQLSVL.

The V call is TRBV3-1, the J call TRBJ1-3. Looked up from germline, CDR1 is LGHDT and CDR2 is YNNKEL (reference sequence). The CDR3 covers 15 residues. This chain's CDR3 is CASSQGGSRGNTIYF.

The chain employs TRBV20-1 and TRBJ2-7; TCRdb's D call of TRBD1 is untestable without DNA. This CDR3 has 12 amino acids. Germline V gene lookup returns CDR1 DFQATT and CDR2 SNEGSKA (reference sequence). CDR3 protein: CSATTGDHEQYF.